The 12 T cell receptor beta chains in this list originate from one sample, sequenced in a study of CD8 T cells in ankylosing spondylitis. Study-level results: A motif in TCR beta, a set of roughly 8 highly homologous variants, appeared characteristic of ankylosing spondylitis blood.

These receptors have no identified antigens. TCRdb re-derived calls from the 5' RACE reads in MiXCR, one entry per CDR3 protein. The repertoire has 350,000 or so distinct CDR3 sequences, around 7.6% of them found once; the top ten carry 13% to 15%. The sequencing sample was made of blood, either unsorted or a sorted T cell fraction (not recorded which). These receptors were taken from a male donor with ankylosing spondylitis.

This clonotype was seen repeatedly, ten times or more. This rearrangement joins TRBV29-1 to TRBJ1-1, with TRBD1 as a possible D gene (5 bases). Germline values: CDR1 SQVTM, CDR2 ANQGSEA. Between the trimmed V and J ends, which lost 8 bases and 0 bases, there was a span of 10 bases. This CDR3 has 12 amino acids. CDR3 DNA sequence: TGCAGCTCCGGGGCTGTGAACACTGAAGCTTTCTTT. It specifies CSSGAVNTEAFF.

This clonotype was seen at least ten times. Here the CDR3 DNA reads TGTGCCAGCAGTTACTCGGGGCAGGGGGAGACCCAGTACTTC. Translation: CASSYSGQGETQYF. The chain couples TRBV6-5 to TRBJ2-5, with a weak D call TRBD1 (6 bases). V lost 0 bases and J 5 bases, leaving 10 bases between the germline ends. The germline gives CDR1 MNHEY, CDR2 SVGAGI. The CDR3 covers 14 residues.

The V call is TRBV20-1, the J call TRBJ2-1; D may match TRBD1 or TRBD2 (5 bases each). The germline V and J ends were trimmed by 4 bases and 4 bases, with 14 bases remaining between them. Germline V lookup: CDR1 DFQATT, CDR2 SNEGSKA (reference sequence). CDR3 length equals 14 residues. The CDR3 nucleotides are TGCAGTGCTACCCGGGACGGAGGATACAATGAGCAGTTCTTC. Translated: CSATRDGGYNEQFF.

This clonotype was detected many times. At one of its ends the junction is not consistent with the germline gene, which may arise from a read error. The CDR3 here is CASSLVADTQYF. DNA for the CDR3: TGCGCCAGCAGCTTGGTCGCAGATACGCAGTATTTT. The chain combines TRBV7-9 with TRBJ2-3; D gene ambiguous. CDR3 length: 12 residues. Germline-derived CDR1 and CDR2 are SEHNR and FQNEAQ (reference sequence).

In this sample, this clonotype turned up many times. The rearrangement joins TRBV29-1 to TRBJ2-4, with a weak D call TRBD1 (5 bases). Germline assignment: CDR1 SQVTM and CDR2 ANQGSEA. V was cut by 1 base and J by 0 bases, with 7 bases left in between. This CDR3 has 14 residues. This CDR3 reads CSVEGGQAKNIQYF. Here the CDR3 DNA reads TGCAGCGTTGAAGGTGGACAAGCCAAAAACATTCAGTACTTC.

The table lists this clonotype with a few counts. This rearrangement joins TRBV20-1 to TRBJ2-1, with 9 bases that match TRBD2. The CDR3 has 15 amino acids. Trimming at V came to 2 bases and at J to 8 bases, leaving 10 bases not matched to a gene. Per the germline V gene, CDR1 is DFQATT and CDR2 is SNEGSKA (reference sequence). CDR3: CSARSQFSGRYEQFF. In DNA, the CDR3 is TGCAGTGCTAGATCCCAATTTAGCGGGAGATATGAGCAGTTCTTC.

The rearrangement links TRBV7-6 to TRBJ2-7; 7 bases align to TRBD1. The CDR3 is 16 residues long. Germline CDR1 is SGHVS and CDR2 is FNYEAQ. V shed 6 bases, J shed 2 bases, and the junction held 13 bases outside the gene matches. CDR3 sequence (DNA): TGTGCCAGCAGTTCTACCTACAGGGGTCCCCCCTACGAGCAGTACTTC. Encoded protein: CASSSTYRGPPYEQYF.

This clonotype was detected many times. This chain links TRBV7-9 with TRBJ2-2; 10 nucleotides line up with TRBD2. The germline CDR1 and CDR2 sequences are SEHNR and FQNEAQ (reference sequence). The V gene end was trimmed by 3 bases and the J gene end by 1 base; junction bases not matched to a gene: 2. The CDR3 consists of 16 residues. CDR3 loop: CASSFTSGKNTGELFF. As DNA, the CDR3 is TGTGCCAGCAGCTTTACTAGCGGGAAGAACACCGGGGAGCTGTTTTTT. Full variable domain (rest looked up from reference TRBV7-9 and TRBJ2-2): DTGVSQNPRHKITKRGQNVTFRCDPISEHNRLYWYRQTLGQGPEFLTYFQNEAQLEKSRLLSDRFSAERPKGSFSTLEIQRTEQGDSAMYLCASSFTSGKNTGELFFGEGSRLTVL.

This clonotype was observed at least ten times. This chain links TRBV12-3 or TRBV12-4 with TRBJ2-1; 11 nucleotides align to TRBD2. V lost 5 bases to trimming and J lost 5 bases; unmatched junction nucleotides: 5. CDR3 length: 15 residues. The CDR3 DNA reads as TGTGCCAGCAGTCCCGGACTAGCGGGTAACAATGAGCAGTTCTTC. Translation gives CASSPGLAGNNEQFF.

The chain employs TRBV5-5 and TRBJ2-7, with 14 nucleotides matching TRBD2. The CDR3 runs 18 residues. CDR1 and CDR2 (germline): SGHKS, YYEKEE (reference sequence). Trimming at V came to 4 bases and at J to 4 bases, leaving 13 bases not matched to a gene. The CDR3 reads CASSTMGLAGAVGYEQYF. The CDR3 region has the DNA TGTGCCAGCAGCACGATGGGACTAGCGGGAGCCGTCGGTTACGAGCAGTACTTC.

This clonotype came up many times. The chain recombines TRBV6-1 with TRBJ2-2; 10 bases map to TRBD1. V lost 5 bases and J lost 1; bases outside the gene matches: 1. This CDR3 contains 15 residues. The V gene's germline CDR1 is MNHNS and CDR2 SASEGT. CDR3 DNA sequence: TGTGCCAGCAGTCGGACAGGGGGGAACACCGGGGAGCTGTTTTTT. It is translated as CASSRTGGNTGELFF.

The chain uses TRBV7-2 and TRBJ2-5, with a tentative D call TRBD2 (5 bases). V gave up 4 bases and J gave up 7 bases, with 19 bases separating them. CDR3 length: 15 amino acids. Germline V gene lookup returns CDR1 SGHTA and CDR2 FQGNSA. The CDR3 loop is CASSSRGNLLGTQYF. CDR3 DNA: TGTGCCAGCAGCTCCCGGGGAAATCTGCTAGGGACCCAGTACTTC.